Sequencing of this T cell receptor beta chain was carried out in a study of CD8+ T cells in alopecia areata. The treatment is: oral pan-JAK inhibitor, 5-10 mg twice daily. The CDR3 length is 12 residues. The germline V gene has CDR1 SQVTM and CDR2 ANQGSEA. V gave up 4 bases and J gave up 5 bases, with 11 bases separating them. It was cDNA, reverse transcribed from extracted RNA, that served as the sequencing template. Clones were read by immunoSEQ multiplex PCR, and TCRdb kept only the in-frame ones, dropping some. The sample yields fewer than 250,000 clones, around 60% seen once. The sample in question was CD4+ T cells sorted from blood, obtained at week 4, from a patient treated with tofacitinib. This sequence was found in a human donor with alopecia areata. J is TRBJ2-5 and V is TRBV29-1; D tentatively reads TRBD1 or TRBD2 (6 bases each). The CDR3 nucleotides are TGCAGCGTTGGGGGGGCCGATGAGACCCAGTACTTC. It translates to CSVGGADETQYF.